A single sample gave rise to the 9 T cell receptor beta chains below, sequenced in a study of CD8+CD57+ T cells in acquired aplastic anemia. Genomic DNA, the template, was used for profiling of the TCR beta VDJ and CDR3. Via MiXCR, TCRdb re-called the reads, giving one row per CDR3 protein. The sample lists 450,000 to 550,000 distinct CDR3 sequences, around 30% seen once, with nearly 0.85% in the top ten. For sequencing, patients were chosen who had shown expansion of CD8+CD57+ cells by flow cytometry. The sequenced sample was sorted CD4+, CD8+, or CD8+CD57+ T cells (not recorded which) from PBMCs. The receptors stem from a human donor with aplastic anemia.

The rearrangement joins TRBV30 to TRBJ1-2, with 9 bases lining up with TRBD1. Germline loops: CDR1 GTSNPN, CDR2 SVGIG (reference sequence). There are 13 residues in the CDR3. The trim removed 5 bases at V and 4 bases at J, leaving 5 bases unmatched. CDR3 sequence: CAWAETGGYGYTF. The CDR3 DNA reads TGTGCCTGGGCGGAGACAGGGGGCTATGGCTACACCTTC.

This clonotype was detected ten times or more. The chain uses TRBV10-2 and TRBJ1-1; D gene ambiguous. Trimming took 0 bases from V and 1 from J, leaving 6 bases between them. The V gene's germline CDR1 is WSHSY and CDR2 SAAADI. This CDR3 is built from 14 residues. The CDR3 DNA reads as TGCGCCAGCAGTGAGTCATCGAGGAACACTGAAGCTTTCTTT. Translated: CASSESSRNTEAFF.

V gene TRBV24-1 combines with J gene TRBJ2-7; D may match TRBD1 or TRBD2 (5 bases each). Deletions cut 3 bases from V and 7 bases from J, with 12 bases between. The germline V gene encodes CDR1 KGHDR and CDR2 SFDVKD. The CDR3 extends over 13 amino acids. The CDR3 DNA sequence: TGTGCCACCAGTGATGGGACCTATGGGGAGCAGTACTTC. Amino acids: CATSDGTYGEQYF.

This chain joins TRBV19 and TRBJ1-1; possibly TRBD1 for D (5 bases). CDR1 and CDR2 from the germline V gene are LNHDA and SQIVND (reference sequence). Trimming left V 4 bases short and J 1 base short, with 13 bases between. The CDR3 contains 15 residues. The CDR3 reads CASSNSTRGNTEAFF. The CDR3 bases are TGTGCCAGTAGTAACTCGACGAGGGGGAACACTGAAGCTTTCTTT.

This clonotype showed up just once. The chain employs TRBV14 and TRBJ2-1; 8 bases align to TRBD2. CDR3 length: 18 residues. From germline, CDR1 is SGHDN and CDR2 FVKESK. Trimming removed 4 bases from V and 0 bases from J; junction bases left unmatched: 11. For the CDR3, the DNA is TGTGCCAGCAGCCCCCGGGGGGGCACAGGGAGCTCCTACAATGAGCAGTTCTTC. As protein: CASSPRGGTGSSYNEQFF.

The table lists this clonotype with many counts. The rearrangement uses TRBV11-2 and TRBJ1-6; D unresolved. With 0 bases removed from V and 2 bases from J, the gap between germline ends came to 8 bases. Germline V gene sequence: CDR1 SGHAT, CDR2 FQNNGV. The CDR3 has 16 amino acids. The DNA of the CDR3 is TGTGCCAGCAGCTTAGAAACCGTCGCCTATAATTCACCCCTCCACTTT. Translating it yields CASSLETVAYNSPLHF.

This clonotype came up a few times. The chain is built from TRBV11-1 and TRBJ1-2, with D possibly matching TRBD1 (6 bases). Germline V CDR1 and CDR2: SGHAT, FQDESV (reference sequence). V lost 5 bases and J lost 0, with 19 bases in between. CDR3 length equals 17 residues. The CDR3 DNA reads as TGTGCCAGCAGCCCCCGGATTGAGGGGGTAACTAACTATGGCTACACCTTC. It yields the protein CASSPRIEGVTNYGYTF.

This clonotype was seen a single time. Its ends do not fully match the called genes, so a read error is possible. The chain links TRBV6-1 to TRBJ1-6; 10 positions agree with TRBD1. The CDR3 is 18 residues long. Germline V gene sequence: CDR1 MNHNS, CDR2 SASEGT. CDR3 nucleotides: TGTGCCGGCAGTGAAGCGATAATGGGACAGGGGAACAATTCACCCCTCCACTTT. Its protein product is CAGSEAIMGQGNNSPLHF.

The chain carries TRBV7-2 and TRBJ2-5, with D tentatively TRBD1 or TRBD2 (5 bases each). The ends were cut back, 2 bases at V and 9 bases at J, with 16 bases in the middle. Germline CDR1 reads SGHTA; CDR2 reads FQGNSA. The CDR3 spans 14 residues. The CDR3 loop is CASSLSGTAKAQYF. The CDR3 nucleotides are TGTGCCAGCAGCTTATCCGGGACCGCCAAGGCCCAGTACTTC.